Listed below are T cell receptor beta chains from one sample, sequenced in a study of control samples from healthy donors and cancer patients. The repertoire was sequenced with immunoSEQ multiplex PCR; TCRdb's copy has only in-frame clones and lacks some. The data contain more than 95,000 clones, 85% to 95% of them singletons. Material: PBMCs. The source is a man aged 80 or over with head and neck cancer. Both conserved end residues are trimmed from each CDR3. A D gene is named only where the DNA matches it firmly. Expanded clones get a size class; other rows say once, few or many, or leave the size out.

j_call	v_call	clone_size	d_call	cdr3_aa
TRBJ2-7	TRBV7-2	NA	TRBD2	ASSQLAGGPSYEQY
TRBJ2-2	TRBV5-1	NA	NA	ASSLRRLDQPGELF
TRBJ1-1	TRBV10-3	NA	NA	AIRTGQYTEAF
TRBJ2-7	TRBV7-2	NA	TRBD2	ASSAGTSGGGYEQY
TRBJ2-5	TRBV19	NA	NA	ASSIQGTHSETQY
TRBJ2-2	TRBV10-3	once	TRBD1	AIRLGTGGTGELF
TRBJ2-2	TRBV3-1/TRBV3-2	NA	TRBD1	ASSVRGQTGELF
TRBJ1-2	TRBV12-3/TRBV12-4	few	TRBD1	ASGGTGGYGYT
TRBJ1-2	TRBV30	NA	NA	AWTPLEKSGYT
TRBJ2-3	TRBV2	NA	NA	ASSGSFPDTQY
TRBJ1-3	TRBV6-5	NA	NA	ASTGQITIY
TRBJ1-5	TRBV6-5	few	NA	ASSYPQYQPQH
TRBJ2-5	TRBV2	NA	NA	ASSLLRETQY
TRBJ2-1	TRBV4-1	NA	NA	ASSQDPGGRSYNEQF
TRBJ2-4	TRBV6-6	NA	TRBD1	ASRSAQGYNIQY
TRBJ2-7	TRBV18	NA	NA	ASSPARGPHEQY
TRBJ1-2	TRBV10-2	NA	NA	ASSPAGGPGYGYT
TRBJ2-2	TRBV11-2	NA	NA	ASSLVGQPTGELF
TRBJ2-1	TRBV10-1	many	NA	ASSGPGASSYNEQF
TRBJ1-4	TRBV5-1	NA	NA	ASSSGWGALEKLF
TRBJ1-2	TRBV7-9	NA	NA	ASSPPGGSNYGYT
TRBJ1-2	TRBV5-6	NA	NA	ASSLHGGPYGYT
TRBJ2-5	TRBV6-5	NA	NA	ASSRTGETQY
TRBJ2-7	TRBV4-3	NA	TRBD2	ASSVHPGTSYEQY
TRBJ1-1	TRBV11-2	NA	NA	ASSFGGNTEAF
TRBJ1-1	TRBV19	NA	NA	ASSPDTLNTEAF
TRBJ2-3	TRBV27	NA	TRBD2	ASNLAGVKDTQY
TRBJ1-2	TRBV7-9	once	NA	ASSWDTYGYT
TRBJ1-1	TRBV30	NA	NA	AWVTTRGGVLGTEAF
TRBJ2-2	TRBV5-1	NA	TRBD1	ASSLDRGAVGELF
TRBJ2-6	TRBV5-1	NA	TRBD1	ASSLGQGLSSGANVLT
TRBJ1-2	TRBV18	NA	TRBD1	ASSPPGTGFNYGYT
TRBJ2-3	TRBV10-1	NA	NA	ASSGTKKDTQY
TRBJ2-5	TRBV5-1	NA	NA	ASSPQVDGETQY
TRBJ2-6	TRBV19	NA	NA	ASSISQGRGANVLT
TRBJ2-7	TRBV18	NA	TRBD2	ASSGLAGTYEQY
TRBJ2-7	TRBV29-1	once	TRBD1	SVVEGASYEQY
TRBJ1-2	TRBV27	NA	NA	ASSISGPPLLYGYT
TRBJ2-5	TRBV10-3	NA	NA	AIRGTGPQETQY